Each of the 25 T cell receptor beta chains below was sequenced from the same sample in a study of CD8 T cells in Susac syndrome. Reverse transcription of 0.5 to 1 ug RNA used random hexamers. TCRdb ran MiXCR on the immunoSEQ multiplex PCR reads and lists one entry per CDR3 protein. Among roughly 130,000 distinct CDR3 sequences listed, roughly 94% were seen once. Sequenced sample: CD4+ T cells from PBMCs. The source is a human donor with multiple sclerosis.

The gene calls are TRBV30 and TRBJ2-4; 7 bases match TRBD2. This CDR3 contains 14 residues. The V gene's germline CDR1 is GTSNPN and CDR2 SVGIG (reference sequence). Trimming took 5 bases from V and 7 from J; bases not matched to a gene: 11. CDR3 sequence reads: CAWRGRVPRNIQYF. CDR3 DNA: TGTGCCTGGCGGGGGAGGGTACCAAGGAACATTCAGTACTTC.

J is TRBJ1-2 and V is TRBV5-4; 7 bases are a match to TRBD1. The CDR3 runs to 14 residues. After removal of 4 bases from V and 6 bases from J, the junction contained 9 bases not matched to a gene. Germline V gives CDR1 SGHNT, CDR2 YYREEE (reference sequence). CDR3 sequence (DNA): TGTGCCAGCAGCCTGGACAGGTCTATCGATGGCTACACCTTC. Protein sequence: CASSLDRSIDGYTF.

This clonotype appeared once. The V and J genes are TRBV12-3 or TRBV12-4 and TRBJ2-1; TRBD2 is a possible D gene (5 bases). The CDR3 contains 12 residues. The ends were cut back, 9 bases at V and 12 bases at J, with 18 bases in the middle. The CDR3 DNA is TGTGCCAGTAGACTCGACGGGGTGGGGCAGTTCTTC. Protein sequence: CASRLDGVGQFF.

The rearrangement uses TRBV5-1 and TRBJ2-3, with D possibly being TRBD2 (6 bases). Trimming stripped 3 bases from V and 2 bases from J, with 16 bases between. CDR1 and CDR2 from the germline V gene are SGHRS and YFSETQ. This CDR3 spans 16 amino acids. The CDR3 reads CASSSARLETTDTQYF. The CDR3 DNA reads TGCGCCAGCAGCTCGGCCAGACTAGAAACCACAGATACGCAGTATTTT.

The sample holds a few counts of this clonotype. This chain uses TRBV30 with TRBJ1-1; the match to TRBD1 covers 7 bases. The CDR3 is 12 amino acids. V shed 8 bases, J shed 5 bases, and the junction held 8 bases outside the gene matches. The germline V gene has CDR1 GTSNPN and CDR2 SVGIG (reference sequence). The CDR3 region has the DNA TGTGCCCATCGAGGGGGCAGGACTGAAGCTTTCTTT. Protein: CAHRGGRTEAFF.

The J gene is TRBJ2-3, the V gene TRBV18, with a possible D match to TRBD2 (5 bases). From germline, CDR1 is KGHSH and CDR2 LQKENI. Trimming stripped 6 bases from V and 4 bases from J, with 17 bases between. This CDR3 spans 15 amino acids. The CDR3 loop reads CASSPGSTRADTQYF. For the CDR3, the DNA is TGTGCCAGCTCGCCCGGGTCGACGAGGGCAGATACGCAGTATTTT.

The chain links TRBV3-1 to TRBJ2-6; 8 nucleotides align to TRBD1. CDR1 and CDR2 (germline): LGHDT, YNNKEL (reference sequence). The CDR3 extends over 17 amino acids. The J segment lost 0 bases and the V segment lost 3 bases, leaving 4 bases of the junction unmatched. The CDR3 loop is CASSHGQGHSGANVLTF. CDR3 coding DNA: TGTGCCAGCAGCCACGGACAGGGCCACTCTGGGGCCAACGTCCTGACTTTC. The variable domain in full, with the rest retrieved from reference TRBV3-1 and TRBJ2-6, is DTAVSQTPKYLVTQMGNDKSIKCEQNLGHDTMYWYKQDSKKFLKIMFSYNNKELIINETVPNRFSPKSPDKAHLNLHINSLELGDSAVYFCASSHGQGHSGANVLTFGAGSRLTVL.

With respect to this clonotype: No DNA is shown, since the ends of the CDR3 on it are uncertain; the CDR3 is the one TCRdb lists. The rearrangement joins TRBV29-1 to TRBJ1-1. The CDR3 spans 15 amino acids, including both terminal residues. The germline CDR1 and CDR2 sequences are SQVTM and ANQGSEA. The CDR3 here is CSVAKGAAMNTEVFF.

The rearrangement uses TRBV29-1 and TRBJ2-1; TRBD2 matches 11 bases. The ends lost 7 bases at V and 6 bases at J; junction bases unmatched: 5. CDR1 SQVTM and CDR2 ANQGSEA come from the germline V gene. CDR3 length: 13 amino acids. In nucleotides, the CDR3 is TGCAGCGCCGCCGGGACTAGCGGCAATGAGCAGTTCTTC. Translated, it gives CSAAGTSGNEQFF.

The V call is TRBV7-8, the J call TRBJ1-5; 11 bases are a match to TRBD1. The CDR3 contains 15 residues. Germline trimming cut 4 bases from V and 4 bases from J; bases unmatched to any gene: 3. Germline CDR1 reads SGHVS; CDR2 reads FQNEAQ. The CDR3 region is CASSWTGGVNQPQHF. In DNA form, the CDR3 reads TGTGCCAGCAGCTGGACAGGGGGCGTGAATCAGCCCCAGCATTTT.

The chain combines TRBV4-2 with TRBJ1-2; D is uncertain. Trimming took off 0 bases at V and 11 bases at J, with 10 bases between the two ends. The V gene's germline CDR1 is LGHNA and CDR2 YNFKEQ. CDR3 length equals 12 residues. The CDR3 reads CASSQDSKRYTF. The CDR3 coding sequence is TGTGCCAGCAGCCAAGATTCGAAACGTTACACCTTC.

This clonotype was observed once. This chain joins TRBV6-5 and TRBJ1-1; a weak D match, TRBD1 (5 bases). The CDR3 contains 14 residues. The germline V and J ends were trimmed by 6 bases and 5 bases, with 16 bases remaining between them. Germline V CDR1 and CDR2: MNHEY, SVGAGI. The DNA of the CDR3 is TGTGCCAGCAGGGGGGACGGCCGCGGGACTGAAGCTTTCTTT. This translates into CASRGDGRGTEAFF.

The chain's CDR3 is CAISPGGRRDYGYTF. The CDR3 DNA follows: TGTGCCATTTCCCCGGGGGGCAGGCGAGACTATGGCTACACCTTC. The chain joins TRBV10-3 to TRBJ1-2; a weak D match, TRBD1 (6 bases). Germline V gene data show CDR1 as ENHRY and CDR2 as SYGVKD. Trimming cost V 9 bases and J 3 bases, with 20 bases left between them. The CDR3 has 15 residues.

V usage is TRBV7-9 and J usage is TRBJ1-5; TRBD1 might be the D (5 bases). This CDR3 contains 14 residues. The ends were cut back, 9 bases at V and 2 bases at J, with 14 bases in the middle. Germline assignment: CDR1 SEHNR and CDR2 FQNEAQ (reference sequence). CDR3 sequence reads: CASTIQGGNQPQHF. CDR3 sequence (DNA): TGTGCCAGTACGATCCAGGGAGGCAATCAGCCCCAGCATTTT.

This clonotype was detected once. The chain has TRBV7-9 and TRBJ2-6; D call uncertain. Germline V gene data show CDR1 as SEHNR and CDR2 as FQNEAQ (reference sequence). The CDR3 has 13 residues. Trimming shortened V by 1 base and J by 6 bases, and 4 bases separated the two germline ends. The CDR3 DNA reads as TGTGCCAGCAGCTTAGGGGAGGCCAACGTCCTGACTTTC. Amino acids: CASSLGEANVLTF.

The gene calls are TRBV6-5 and TRBJ2-3; 8 positions match TRBD2. CDR3 length equals 15 residues. V lost 5 bases and J lost 2; bases outside the gene matches: 6. Germline CDR1 and CDR2: MNHEY and SVGAGI. CDR3: CASSTVAGFTDTQYF. CDR3 DNA: TGTGCCAGCAGTACCGTAGCGGGATTCACAGATACGCAGTATTTT.

The chain joins TRBV9 to TRBJ1-3; D ambiguous. CDR1 SGDLS and CDR2 YYNGEE come from the germline V gene. The CDR3 is 17 amino acids. V lost 0 bases and J lost 1, with 14 bases in between. CDR3 sequence: CASSVGSLSLSGNTIYF. In DNA, the CDR3 is TGTGCCAGCAGCGTAGGTAGCCTGAGCCTTTCTGGAAACACCATATATTTT.

The genes are TRBV6-4 and TRBJ2-1; 11 bases line up with TRBD2. V trimming: 5 bases; J trimming: 3 bases; junction bases outside the gene matches: 6. Germline V gene lookup returns CDR1 MRHNA and CDR2 SNTAGT. The CDR3 is 16 amino acids. The CDR3 nucleotides read TGTGCCAGCAGTAAACACGGGACTAGCGGCTACAATGAGCAGTTCTTC. Protein sequence: CASSKHGTSGYNEQFF.

The chain carries TRBV18 and TRBJ1-1; the match to TRBD1 covers 10 bases. Germline V gene data show CDR1 as KGHSH and CDR2 as LQKENI. The CDR3 contains 15 residues. The V and J ends lost 8 bases and 0 bases, in that order; junction bases with no gene match: 6. The CDR3 loop reads CASPGQGGLNTEAFF. CDR3 in DNA: TGTGCCAGCCCCGGACAGGGGGGCTTGAACACTGAAGCTTTCTTT.

The chain uses TRBV20-1 and TRBJ2-1; TRBD2 is a possible D gene (6 bases). The V gene's germline CDR1 is DFQATT and CDR2 SNEGSKA (reference sequence). The V end was cut by 5 bases, the J end by 10 bases, with 15 bases between. The CDR3 contains 12 residues. Written as DNA, the CDR3 is TGCAGTGCTGACTCTAGCGCGGGAGAGCAGTTCTTC. It is translated as CSADSSAGEQFF.

Only one count was recorded for this clonotype. The chain has TRBV5-4 and TRBJ1-1; TRBD1 might be the D (6 bases). CDR1 and CDR2 from the germline V gene are SGHNT and YYREEE (reference sequence). V gave up 4 bases and J gave up 4 bases, with 11 bases separating them. The CDR3 is 13 residues long. The CDR3: CASSLGQTTEAFF. CDR3 nucleotide sequence: TGTGCCAGCAGCCTAGGACAGACCACTGAAGCTTTCTTT.

V gene TRBV6-1 combines with J gene TRBJ2-5; 11 positions agree with TRBD2. The trim removed 7 bases at V and 7 bases at J, leaving 14 bases unmatched. Germline V gene sequence: CDR1 MNHNS, CDR2 SASEGT. The CDR3 totals 16 residues. The CDR3 sequence is CASTQGPSGGKGTQYF. DNA for the CDR3: TGTGCCAGCACTCAGGGGCCTAGCGGGGGGAAAGGGACCCAGTACTTC.

The chain carries TRBV5-1 and TRBJ2-1, with D uncertain. The CDR3 length is 13 residues. Trimming stripped 0 bases from V and 7 bases from J, with 8 bases between. The germline V gene has CDR1 SGHRS and CDR2 YFSETQ. For the CDR3, the DNA is TGCGCCAGCAGCTTGGGGCGGCCGAATGAGCAGTTCTTC. Protein sequence: CASSLGRPNEQFF.

The V gene is TRBV7-9, the J gene TRBJ2-7; no firm D call. The CDR3 contains 14 residues. Trimming cost V 5 bases and J 2 bases, with 13 bases left between them. CDR1 is SEHNR and CDR2 is FQNEAQ in the germline V gene (reference sequence). CDR3 in amino acids: CASSPSGRTYEQYF. CDR3 bases: TGTGCCAGCAGCCCCTCCGGACGGACCTACGAGCAGTACTTC.

The chain couples TRBV20-1 to TRBJ2-7; 12 bases are shared with TRBD2. Germline assignment: CDR1 DFQATT and CDR2 SNEGSKA (reference sequence). V shed 5 bases and J 2 bases; nucleotides not matched to a gene: 4. The CDR3 runs 14 residues. The CDR3 nucleotides are TGCAGTGCTCTCCTAGCGGGAGGGACCTACGAGCAGTACTTC. Translation gives CSALLAGGTYEQYF.